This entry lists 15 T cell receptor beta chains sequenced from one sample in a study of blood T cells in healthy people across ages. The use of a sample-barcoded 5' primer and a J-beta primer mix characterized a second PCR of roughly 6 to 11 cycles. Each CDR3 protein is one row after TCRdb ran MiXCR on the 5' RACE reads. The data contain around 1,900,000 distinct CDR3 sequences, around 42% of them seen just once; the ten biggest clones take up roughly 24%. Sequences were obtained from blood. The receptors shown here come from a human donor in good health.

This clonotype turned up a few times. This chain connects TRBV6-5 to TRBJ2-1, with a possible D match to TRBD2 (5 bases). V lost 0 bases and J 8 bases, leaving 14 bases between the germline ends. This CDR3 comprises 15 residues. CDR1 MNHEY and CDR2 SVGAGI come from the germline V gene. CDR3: CASSYSWLASHEQFF. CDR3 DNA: TGTGCCAGCAGTTACTCTTGGCTAGCCAGTCATGAGCAGTTCTTC.

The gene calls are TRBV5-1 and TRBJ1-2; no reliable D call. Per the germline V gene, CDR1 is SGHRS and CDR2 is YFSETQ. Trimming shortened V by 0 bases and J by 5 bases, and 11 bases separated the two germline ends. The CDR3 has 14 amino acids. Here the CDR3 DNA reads TGCGCCAGCAGCTTGGGGAATGACGGATATGGCTACACCTTC. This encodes CASSLGNDGYGYTF.

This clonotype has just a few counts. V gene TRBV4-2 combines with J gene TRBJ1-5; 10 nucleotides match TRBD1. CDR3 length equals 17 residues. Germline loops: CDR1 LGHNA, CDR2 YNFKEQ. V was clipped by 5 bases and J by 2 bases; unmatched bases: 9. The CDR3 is CASSLTGGLLGNQPQHF. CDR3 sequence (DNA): TGTGCCAGCAGCTTGACAGGGGGCTTGTTGGGCAATCAGCCCCAGCATTTT.

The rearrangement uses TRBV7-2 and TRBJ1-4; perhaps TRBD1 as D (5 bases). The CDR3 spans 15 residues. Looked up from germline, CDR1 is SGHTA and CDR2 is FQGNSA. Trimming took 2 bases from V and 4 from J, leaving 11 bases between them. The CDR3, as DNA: TGTGCCAGCAGCTTATTAGGGGACCTTAATGAAAAACTGTTTTTT. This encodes CASSLLGDLNEKLFF. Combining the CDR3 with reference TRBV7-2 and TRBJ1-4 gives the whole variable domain GAGVSQSPSNKVTEKGKDVELRCDPISGHTALYWYRQSLGQGLEFLIYFQGNSAPDKSGLPSDRFSAERTGGSVSTLTIQRTQQEDSAVYLCASSLLGDLNEKLFFGSGTQLSVL.

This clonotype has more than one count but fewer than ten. As DNA, the CDR3 is TGTGCCAGCAGTTTAATCCCCTCGATAGGAAGGGTCGAGACCCAGTACTTC. Translation: CASSLIPSIGRVETQYF. The chain has TRBV27 and TRBJ2-5, with D unclear. The germline V gene has CDR1 MNHEY and CDR2 SMNVEV (reference sequence). The CDR3 consists of 17 residues. V was shortened by 2 bases and J by 5 bases, with 21 bases between the two germline ends.

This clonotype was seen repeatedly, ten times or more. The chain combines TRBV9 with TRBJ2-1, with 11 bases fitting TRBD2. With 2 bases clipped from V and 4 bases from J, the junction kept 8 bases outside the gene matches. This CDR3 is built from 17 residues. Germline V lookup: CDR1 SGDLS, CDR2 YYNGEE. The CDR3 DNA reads TGTGCCAGCAGCGTTAGCGGGGGGGCCAGAGTTTACAATGAGCAGTTCTTC. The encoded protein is CASSVSGGARVYNEQFF.

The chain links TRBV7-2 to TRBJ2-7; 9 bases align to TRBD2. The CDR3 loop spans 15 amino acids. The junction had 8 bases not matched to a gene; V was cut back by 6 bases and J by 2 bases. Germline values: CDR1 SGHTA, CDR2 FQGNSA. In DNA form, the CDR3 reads TGTGCCAGCAGTTCGAGCGGGGGGAAAACCTACGAGCAGTACTTC. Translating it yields CASSSSGGKTYEQYF.

CDR3 in DNA: TGCAGTGCTAGAGACAGGGAGACAGCCCAAGAGACCCAGTACTTC. Translated, it gives CSARDRETAQETQYF. This chain uses TRBV20-1 with TRBJ2-5; D is possibly TRBD1 or TRBD2 (5 bases each). V was shortened by 0 bases and J by 1 base, with 12 bases between the two germline ends. The CDR3 is made up of 15 amino acids. Germline CDR1 and CDR2: DFQATT and SNEGSKA (reference sequence).

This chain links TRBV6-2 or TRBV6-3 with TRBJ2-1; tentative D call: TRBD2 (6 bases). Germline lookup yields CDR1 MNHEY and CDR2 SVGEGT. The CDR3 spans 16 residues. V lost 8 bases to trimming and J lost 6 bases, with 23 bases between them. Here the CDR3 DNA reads TGTGCCAGCGGACCGCTGGGCGCGGGAAAGGCCAATGAGCAGTTCTTC. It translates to CASGPLGAGKANEQFF.

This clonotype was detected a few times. CDR3 residues: CASSLSTPGGSPLHF. CDR3 DNA sequence: TGTGCCAGCAGCCTTTCGACACCAGGGGGTTCACCCCTCCACTTT. The chain recombines TRBV12-3 or TRBV12-4 with TRBJ1-6, with 7 bases matching TRBD1. The CDR3 contains 15 residues. The V segment lost 6 bases and the J segment 9 bases; nucleotides outside the gene matches: 11.

The CDR3 region has the DNA TGTGCCAGCAGCCTCACGGGACAGGGATATTCACCCCTCCACTTT. This codes for CASSLTGQGYSPLHF. The chain uses TRBV7-2 and TRBJ1-6, with TRBD1 matching over 9 bases. The germline V gene has CDR1 SGHTA and CDR2 FQGNSA. Trimming removed 5 bases from V and 8 bases from J; junction bases left unmatched: 7. The CDR3 has 15 amino acids. The whole variable domain, remainder taken from reference TRBV7-2 and TRBJ1-6, is GAGVSQSPSNKVTEKGKDVELRCDPISGHTALYWYRQSLGQGLEFLIYFQGNSAPDKSGLPSDRFSAERTGGSVSTLTIQRTQQEDSAVYLCASSLTGQGYSPLHFGNGTRLTVT.

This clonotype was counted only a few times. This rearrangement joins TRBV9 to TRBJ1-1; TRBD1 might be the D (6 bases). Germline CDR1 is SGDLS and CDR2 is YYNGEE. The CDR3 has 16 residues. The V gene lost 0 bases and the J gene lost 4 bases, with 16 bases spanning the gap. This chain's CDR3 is CASSVDVLNRVTEAFF. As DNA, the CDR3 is TGTGCCAGCAGCGTAGATGTACTGAACAGGGTCACTGAAGCTTTCTTT.

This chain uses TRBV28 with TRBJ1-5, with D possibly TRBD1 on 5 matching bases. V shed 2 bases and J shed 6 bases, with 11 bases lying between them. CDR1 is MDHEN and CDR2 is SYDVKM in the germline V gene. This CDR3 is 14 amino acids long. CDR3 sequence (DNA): TGTGCCAGCAGTTTACAGGGAGGACCTCAGCCCCAGCATTTT. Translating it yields CASSLQGGPQPQHF. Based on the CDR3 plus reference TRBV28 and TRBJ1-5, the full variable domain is DVKVTQSSRYLVKRTGEKVFLECVQDMDHENMFWYRQDPGLGLRLIYFSYDVKMKEKGDIPEGYSVSREKKERFSLILESASTNQTSMYLCASSLQGGPQPQHFGDGTRLSIL.

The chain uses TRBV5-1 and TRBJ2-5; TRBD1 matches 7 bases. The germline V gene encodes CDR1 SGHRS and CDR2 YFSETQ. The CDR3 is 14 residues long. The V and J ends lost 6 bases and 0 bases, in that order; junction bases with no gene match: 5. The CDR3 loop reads CASKTGTDQETQYF. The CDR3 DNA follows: TGCGCCAGCAAAACCGGGACAGACCAAGAGACCCAGTACTTC.

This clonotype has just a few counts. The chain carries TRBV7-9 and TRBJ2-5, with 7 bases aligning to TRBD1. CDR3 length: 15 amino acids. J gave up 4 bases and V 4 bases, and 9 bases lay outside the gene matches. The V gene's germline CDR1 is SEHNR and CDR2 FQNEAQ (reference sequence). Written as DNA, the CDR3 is TGTGCCAGCAGCTCGGACAGGATTGTACGAGAGACCCAGTACTTC. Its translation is CASSSDRIVRETQYF.